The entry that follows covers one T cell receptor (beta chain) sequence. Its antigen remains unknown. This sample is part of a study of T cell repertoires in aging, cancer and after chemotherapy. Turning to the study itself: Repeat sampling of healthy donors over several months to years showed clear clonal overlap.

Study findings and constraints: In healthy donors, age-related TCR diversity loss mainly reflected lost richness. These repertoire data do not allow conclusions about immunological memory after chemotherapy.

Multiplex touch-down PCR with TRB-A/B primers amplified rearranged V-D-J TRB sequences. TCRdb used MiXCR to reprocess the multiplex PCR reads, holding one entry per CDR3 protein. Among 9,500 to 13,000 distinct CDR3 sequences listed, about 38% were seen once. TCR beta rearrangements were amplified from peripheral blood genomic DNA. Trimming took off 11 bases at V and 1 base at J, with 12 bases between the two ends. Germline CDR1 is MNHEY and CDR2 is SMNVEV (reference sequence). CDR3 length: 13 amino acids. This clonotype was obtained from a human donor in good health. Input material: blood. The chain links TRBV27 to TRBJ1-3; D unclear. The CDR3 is CASTALSGNTIYF. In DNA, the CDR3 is TGTGCCTCCACCGCCTTGTCTGGAAACACCATATATTTT.